Ten or more counts support the clone carrying this T cell receptor beta chain. No antigen is known for it. The CDR3 contains 15 residues. Trimming stripped 5 bases from V and 2 bases from J, with 12 bases between. Germline V gene lookup returns CDR1 SGHTA and CDR2 FQGNSA. This entry comes from a study of T cells after yellow fever vaccination. Findings and limits, study-wide: Repertoires sorted by FACS could include abundant clonotypes that are contaminants from the bulk population.

One entry per CDR3 protein, called by TCRdb with MiXCR from the 5' RACE reads. Of 400,000 or so distinct CDR3 sequences in the sample, under 7.5% were seen once. The sample was PBMCs, taken 5 days after the yellow fever booster vaccination. This TCR was recovered from a man younger than 40 who received the YFV17D yellow fever vaccine. This chain links TRBV7-2 with TRBJ1-4; possibly TRBD1 for D (5 bases). Here the CDR3 reads CASSPAWGTNEKLFF. CDR3 nucleotide sequence: TGTGCCAGCAGCCCAGCATGGGGGACTAATGAAAAACTGTTTTTT.